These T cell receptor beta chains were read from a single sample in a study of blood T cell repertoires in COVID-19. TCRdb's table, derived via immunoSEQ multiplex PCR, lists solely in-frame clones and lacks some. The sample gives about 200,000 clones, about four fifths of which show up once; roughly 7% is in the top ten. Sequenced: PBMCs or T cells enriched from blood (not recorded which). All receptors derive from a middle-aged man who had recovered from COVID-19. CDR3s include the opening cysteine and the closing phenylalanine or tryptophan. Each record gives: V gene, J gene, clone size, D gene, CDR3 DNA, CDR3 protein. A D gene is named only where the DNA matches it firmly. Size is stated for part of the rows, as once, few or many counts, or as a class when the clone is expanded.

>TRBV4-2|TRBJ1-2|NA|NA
TGTGCCAGCAGCCAACTATTAGGAGCCTATGGCTACACCTTC
CASSQLLGAYGYTF
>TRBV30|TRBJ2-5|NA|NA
TGTGCCTGGAGTCCTCAAGAGACCCAGTACTTC
CAWSPQETQYF
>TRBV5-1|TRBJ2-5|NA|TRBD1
TGCGCCAGCAGGGACAGGGCGAGTCAAGAGACCCAGTACTTC
CASRDRASQETQYF
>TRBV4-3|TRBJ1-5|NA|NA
TGCGCCAGCAGCCAAGATAGAGGGATCAATCAGCCCCAGCATTTT
CASSQDRGINQPQHF
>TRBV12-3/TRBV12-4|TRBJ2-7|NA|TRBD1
TGTGCCAGCAGTGGGACAGCCTACGAGCAGTACTTC
CASSGTAYEQYF
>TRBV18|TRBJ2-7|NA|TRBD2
TGTGCCAGCTCACCTACGAGCGGGGGCCCAACTGCTCTAACCTACGAGCAGTACTTC
CASSPTSGGPTALTYEQYF
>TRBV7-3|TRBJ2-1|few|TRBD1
TGTGCCAGCAGTCCACGACAGGGGGCTCGGAATGAGCAGTTCTTC
CASSPRQGARNEQFF
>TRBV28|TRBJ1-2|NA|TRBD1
TGTGCCAGCAGTTTCGGACAGGGCAACTATGGCTACACCTTC
CASSFGQGNYGYTF
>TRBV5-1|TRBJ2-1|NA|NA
TGCGCCAGCAGCTTGGACGACAGAGAATACAATGAGCAGTTCTTC
CASSLDDREYNEQFF
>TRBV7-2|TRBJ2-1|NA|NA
TGTGCCAGCACCTATGAGCAGTTCTTC
CASTYEQFF
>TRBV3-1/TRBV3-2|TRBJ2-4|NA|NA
TGTGCCAGCAGCCAAGCTGGCGGTGGTAAAAACATTCAGTACTTC
CASSQAGGGKNIQYF
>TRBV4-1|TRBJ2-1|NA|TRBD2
TGCGCCAGCAGCCAAGACCCCTCGCGGGGGTACAATGAGCAGTTCTTC
CASSQDPSRGYNEQFF
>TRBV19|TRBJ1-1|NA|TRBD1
TGTGCCAGTAGTCCGTGGACAGGGAACACTGAAGCTTTCTTT
CASSPWTGNTEAFF
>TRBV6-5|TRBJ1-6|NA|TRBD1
TGTGCCAGCACTATGGACAGGGGGCATAATTCACCCCTCCACTTT
CASTMDRGHNSPLHF
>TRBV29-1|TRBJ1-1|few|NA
TGCAGCGGTGGCATTATCGACACTGAAGCTTTCTTT
CSGGIIDTEAFF
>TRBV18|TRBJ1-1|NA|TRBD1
TGTGCCAGCTCACCAATCTTAGGGGACAGCCGCTTGAACACTGAAGCTTTCTTT
CASSPILGDSRLNTEAFF
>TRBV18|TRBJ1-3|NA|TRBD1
TGTGCCAGCTCTACACAGGGGAGCTCTGGAAACACCATATATTTT
CASSTQGSSGNTIYF
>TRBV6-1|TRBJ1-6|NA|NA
TGTGCCAGCAGTGAATTGGGGGGTTACGGGGCTTCACCCCTCCACTTT
CASSELGGYGASPLHF
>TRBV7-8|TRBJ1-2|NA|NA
TGTGCCAGCAGCCCCGCCGACAGGACGAACTATGGCTACACCTTC
CASSPADRTNYGYTF
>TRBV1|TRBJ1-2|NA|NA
TGCACCAGCAGCCCTGGGAGACAGGCCGCCCCAATGAGCTATGGCTACACCTTC
CTSSPGRQAAPMSYGYTF
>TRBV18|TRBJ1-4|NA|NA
TGTGCCAGCTCACCACAACAGTTAGTTAATGAAAAACTGTTTTTT
CASSPQQLVNEKLFF
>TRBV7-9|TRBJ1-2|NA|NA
TGTGCCAGCAACCGAATGGGTGGAGATGGCTACACCTTC
CASNRMGGDGYTF
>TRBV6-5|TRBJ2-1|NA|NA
TGTGCCAGCAGTCAATACAATGAGCAGTTCTTC
CASSQYNEQFF
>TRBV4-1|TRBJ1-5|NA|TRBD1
TGCGCCAGCAGCCAGCGACAGGGCAGCAATCAGCCCCAGCATTTT
CASSQRQGSNQPQHF
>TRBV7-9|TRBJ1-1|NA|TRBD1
TGTGCCAGCACCGGACAGGGGATAGTGGCAGCTTTCTTT
CASTGQGIVAAFF
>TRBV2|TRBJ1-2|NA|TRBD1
TGTGCCAGCAGTGGGGGACAGGGAGCTAACTATGGCTACACCTTC
CASSGGQGANYGYTF
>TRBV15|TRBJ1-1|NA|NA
TGTGCCACCAGTCCGGTCGGGAGCTCCATGAACACTGAAGCTTTCTTT
CATSPVGSSMNTEAFF
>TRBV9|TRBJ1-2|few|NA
TGTGCCAGCAGCGACGGGGGGGCGCCCGTTAACTATGGCTACACCTTC
CASSDGGAPVNYGYTF
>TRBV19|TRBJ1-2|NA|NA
TGTGCCAGTAGTATCCCTCAATCCGGTGGCTACACCTTC
CASSIPQSGGYTF
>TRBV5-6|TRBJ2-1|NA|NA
TGTGCCAGCAGCGTACTAGAGCAGTTCTTC
CASSVLEQFF
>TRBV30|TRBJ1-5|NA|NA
TGTGCCTGGAGTGTCAGGGGAGGGTTTTCGCCCCAGCATTTT
CAWSVRGGFSPQHF
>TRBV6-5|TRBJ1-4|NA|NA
TGTGCCAGCAGTTACTCCGAGGGAGGTAGCGAAAAACTGTTTTTT
CASSYSEGGSEKLFF
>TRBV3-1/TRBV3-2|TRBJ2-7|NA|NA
TGTGCCAGCAGCCAAGGGACAGCCGCCTACGAGCAGTACTTC
CASSQGTAAYEQYF
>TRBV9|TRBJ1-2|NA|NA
TGTGCCAGCAGCGTAGGTGATGAGTTTGGCTACACCTTC
CASSVGDEFGYTF
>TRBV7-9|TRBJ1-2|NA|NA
TGTGCCAGCAGCTTGTTAGGAGGGAGTCCGGGCTACACCTTC
CASSLLGGSPGYTF
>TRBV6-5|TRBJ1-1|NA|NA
TGTGCCAGCAGTTTCCCTAGGAAAGACACTGAAGCTTTCTTT
CASSFPRKDTEAFF
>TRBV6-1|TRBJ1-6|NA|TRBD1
TGTGCCAGCAGTGTATTAGTATTCGGACAGGGAAATTCACCCCTCCACTTT
CASSVLVFGQGNSPLHF
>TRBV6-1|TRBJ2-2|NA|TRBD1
TGTGCCAGCAGTGACCTGGGACAGCAGAACACCGGGGAGCTGTTTTTT
CASSDLGQQNTGELFF
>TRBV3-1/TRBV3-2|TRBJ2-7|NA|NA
TGTGCCAGCAGCCAATACTTCGGACATAGGAGCTCCTACGAGCAGTACTTC
CASSQYFGHRSSYEQYF
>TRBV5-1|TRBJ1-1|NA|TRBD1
TGCGCCAGCAGCTCGTCCGGGACAGGGAACACTGAAGCTTTCTTT
CASSSSGTGNTEAFF
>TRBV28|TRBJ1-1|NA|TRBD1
TGTGCCAGCAGTTATGGACAGGGCACTGAAGCTTTCTTT
CASSYGQGTEAFF
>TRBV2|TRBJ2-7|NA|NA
TGTGCCAGCAGTGAGCGGCCCTTCTACGAGCAGTACTTC
CASSERPFYEQYF
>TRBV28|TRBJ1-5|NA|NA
TGTGCCAGCAGTTTGTCGGGGATAGGTCAGCCCCAGCATTTT
CASSLSGIGQPQHF
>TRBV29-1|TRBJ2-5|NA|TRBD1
TGCAGCGTTAGGACAGGGGGCGTAAGAAAGACCCAGTACTTC
CSVRTGGVRKTQYF
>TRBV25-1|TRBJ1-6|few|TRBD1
TGTGCCAGCAGCACAGCCAACAGGGGGGTATTTTCACCCCTCCACTTT
CASSTANRGVFSPLHF
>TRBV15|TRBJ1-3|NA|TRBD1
TGTGCCACCAGCAGCAGGGGGACTTCGGGCGGAAACACCATATATTTT
CATSSRGTSGGNTIYF
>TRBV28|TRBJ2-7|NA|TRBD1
TGTGCCAGCAGAGCGACAGGGACCTCCTACGAGCAGTACTTC
CASRATGTSYEQYF
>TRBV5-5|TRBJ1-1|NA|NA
TGTGCCAGCAGCTTTAACACCCGTGGCACTGAAGCTTTCTTT
CASSFNTRGTEAFF
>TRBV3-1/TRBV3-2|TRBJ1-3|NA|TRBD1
TGTGCCAGCAGCCAAGTTATCAGGGGGCCTGGAAACACCATATATTTT
CASSQVIRGPGNTIYF
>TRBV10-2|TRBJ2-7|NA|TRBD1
TGCGCCAGCAGTGTGGACAGGACCTACGAGCAGTACTTC
CASSVDRTYEQYF
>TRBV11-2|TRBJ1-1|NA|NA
TGTGCCAGCAGCTCCAGGACGGGATTTAGCACTGAAGCTTTCTTT
CASSSRTGFSTEAFF
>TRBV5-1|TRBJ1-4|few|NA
TGCGCCAGCAGCTTGCCGAGTAATGAAAAACTGTTTTTT
CASSLPSNEKLFF
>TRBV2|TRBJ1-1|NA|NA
TGTGCCAGCAGGTCGACAGGATCCGAAGCTTTCTTT
CASRSTGSEAFF
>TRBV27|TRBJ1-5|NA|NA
TGTGCCAGCAGTCCAAATCCGGGGAAATGGGGTCAGCCCCAGCATTTT
CASSPNPGKWGQPQHF
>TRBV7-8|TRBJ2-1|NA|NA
TGTGCCAGCAGCTTAGCAGCACCACGCTCCTACAATGAGCAGTTCTTC
CASSLAAPRSYNEQFF
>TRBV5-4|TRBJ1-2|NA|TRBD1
TGTGCCAGCAGCTTGGGAAGGACAGGCCATAACTATGGCTACACCTTC
CASSLGRTGHNYGYTF
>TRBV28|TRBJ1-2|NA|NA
TGTGCCAGCAGTTTAGGCAGGGGAGCAACTGGCTACACCTTC
CASSLGRGATGYTF
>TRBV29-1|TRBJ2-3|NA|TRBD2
TGCAGCGTTGGGACGCGGGGGGGCTTTGAAGATACGCAGTATTTT
CSVGTRGGFEDTQYF
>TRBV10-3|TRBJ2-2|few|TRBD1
TGTGCCATCAGTGAAGGGACAGGTTTGAACACCGGGGAGCTGTTTTTT
CAISEGTGLNTGELFF
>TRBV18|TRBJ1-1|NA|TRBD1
TGTGCCAGCTCATCGAAGACAGGGCAAAGGACTGAAGCTTTCTTT
CASSSKTGQRTEAFF